This T cell receptor (beta chain) derives from a study of T-cell reconstitution after alpha-beta-depleted transplantation in children. The germline V gene encodes CDR1 ENHRY and CDR2 SYGVKD. The CDR3 length is 16 residues. With V trimmed by 0 bases and J by 4 bases, 4 bases remained unmatched. This clonotype was observed many times. Preparation of the TCRbeta library was carried out with unique molecular identifiers. TCRdb ran MiXCR on the PCR reads and lists one entry per CDR3 protein. Among about 230,000 distinct CDR3 sequences listed, around 9.6% were seen once. This chain links TRBV10-3 with TRBJ2-2, with 8 bases identical to TRBD1. The sequence was obtained from a human donor who donated a stem cell graft to a child with acute lymphoblastic leukemia. Sequenced material: PBMCs from the stem cell graft donor, taken from the stem cell graft. CDR3 residues: CAISESGQAGTGELFF. CDR3 nucleotides: TGTGCCATCAGTGAGTCGGGACAGGCCGGCACCGGGGAGCTGTTTTTT.